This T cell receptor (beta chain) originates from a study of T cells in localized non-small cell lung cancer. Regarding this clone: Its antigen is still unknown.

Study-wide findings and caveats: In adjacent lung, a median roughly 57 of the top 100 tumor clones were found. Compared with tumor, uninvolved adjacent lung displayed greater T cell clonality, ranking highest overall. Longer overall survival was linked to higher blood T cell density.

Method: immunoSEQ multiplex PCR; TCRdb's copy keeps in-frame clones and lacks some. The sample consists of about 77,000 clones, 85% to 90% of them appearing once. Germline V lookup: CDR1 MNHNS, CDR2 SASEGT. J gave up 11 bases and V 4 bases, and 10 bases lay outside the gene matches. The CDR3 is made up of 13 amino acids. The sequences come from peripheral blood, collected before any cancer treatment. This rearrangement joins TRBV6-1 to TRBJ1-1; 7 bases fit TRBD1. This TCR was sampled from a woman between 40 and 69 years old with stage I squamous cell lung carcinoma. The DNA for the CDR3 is TGTGCCAGCAGTGTGGTTACAGGGGTGGAGGCTTTCTTT. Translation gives CASSVVTGVEAFF.